The rows below give T cell receptor beta chains drawn from one sample of a study of blood T cell repertoires in COVID-19. This table comes from immunoSEQ multiplex PCR, and its TCRdb copy is limited to in-frame clones, with some not included. The table shows about 270,000 clones, with around 87% occurring only once. Source material: peripheral blood. These receptors all stem from a woman in her fifties or sixties with acute or convalescent COVID-19. Both conserved end residues are part of each CDR3. D genes are given only for firm matches. Clone size is shown for a subset of rows, as once, few, many or a class of expanded clone.

>once|NA|14|TRBV19|TRBJ1-2
TGTGCCAGTAGTATCGGCGAGGGAGGGAATGGCTACACCTTC
CASSIGEGGNGYTF
>NA|TRBD2|18|TRBV7-3|TRBJ2-1
TGTGCCAGCAGCTTGAACTTACGACTAGCGGGAGGGCACAATGAGCAGTTCTTC
CASSLNLRLAGGHNEQFF
>NA|NA|14|TRBV28|TRBJ2-7
TGTGCCAGCAGCCCCCCGGACACATCCTACGAGCAGTACTTC
CASSPPDTSYEQYF
>NA|NA|14|TRBV19|TRBJ1-2
TGTGCCAGTAGTATAGTAAACAGCCGCTATGGCTACACCTTC
CASSIVNSRYGYTF
>few|TRBD1|15|TRBV10-1|TRBJ2-6
TGCGCCAGCAGGGGGACAGTCTCTGGGGCCAACGTCCTGACTTTC
CASRGTVSGANVLTF
>NA|NA|16|TRBV5-1|TRBJ2-1
TGCGCCAGCAGCTTGGGGTCAGCAACCGGGTACAATGAGCAGTTCTTC
CASSLGSATGYNEQFF
>NA|NA|14|TRBV9|TRBJ1-3
TGTGCCAGCAGCGTAGGGGGCGCGAGAAACACCATATATTTT
CASSVGGARNTIYF
>NA|TRBD2|21|TRBV15|TRBJ2-5
TGTGCCACCAGCAGAGATTTTATCCCTGCCCCCCAACGGGAGGCTCGGGAGACCCAGTACTTC
CATSRDFIPAPQREARETQYF
>few|TRBD1|12|TRBV30|TRBJ1-1
TGTGCCACCTGGACAGGGAACACTGAAGCTTTCTTT
CATWTGNTEAFF
>NA|TRBD2|15|TRBV19|TRBJ2-3
TGTGCCACCAGAGGACTAGCGGGAGTAGCGGATACGCAGTATTTT
CATRGLAGVADTQYF
>NA|NA|13|TRBV29-1|TRBJ2-1
TGCAGCCCGGAGGGACTGCCGTCCAATGAGCAGTTCTTC
CSPEGLPSNEQFF
>NA|TRBD1|16|TRBV28|TRBJ1-4
TGTGCCAGCAGTTTGGACAGGGAAGGCACTAATGAAAAACTGTTTTTT
CASSLDREGTNEKLFF
>NA|NA|16|TRBV28|TRBJ2-3
TGTGCCAGCAGCTTCACCGGGACTTCAAGCACAGATACGCAGTATTTT
CASSFTGTSSTDTQYF
>NA|NA|16|TRBV7-9|TRBJ2-3
TGTGCCAGCAGCAAGGGGGCGGGAGGAGTCTCAGATACGCAGTATTTT
CASSKGAGGVSDTQYF
>NA|NA|17|TRBV3-1/TRBV3-2|TRBJ2-1
TGTGCCAGCAGCCAAGATTATAGGAGGGAATCAATGACTGGGCAGTTCTTC
CASSQDYRRESMTGQFF
>NA|TRBD2|13|TRBV19|TRBJ2-1
TGTGCCAGTAGCTATCGGGGGGGCAATGAGCAGTTCTTC
CASSYRGGNEQFF
>NA|NA|13|TRBV9|TRBJ1-1
TGTGCCAGCAGCGTACACGGGAACACTGAAGCTTTCTTT
CASSVHGNTEAFF
>NA|NA|19|TRBV24-1|TRBJ2-2
TGTGCCACCAGTGATTGGGAGAGATCGCCAACGGCGAACACCGGGGAGCTGTTTTTT
CATSDWERSPTANTGELFF
>NA|TRBD2|17|TRBV28|TRBJ2-1
TGTGCCAGCAGTTCTACCGGGAGGACGATCTCCTACAATGAGCAGTTCTTC
CASSSTGRTISYNEQFF
>NA|TRBD1|15|TRBV28|TRBJ1-1
TGTGCCAGCAGCATTACCGGGACAGCGGACACTGAAGCTTTCTTT
CASSITGTADTEAFF
>NA|TRBD2|16|TRBV2|TRBJ2-3
TGTGCCAGCAGCAAAGAAGCGGGGATTCGCACAGATACGCAGTATTTT
CASSKEAGIRTDTQYF
>NA|TRBD1|14|TRBV11-2|TRBJ1-5
TGTGCCAGCAGCGACAGGGGGACGAATCAGCCCCAGCATTTT
CASSDRGTNQPQHF
>NA|TRBD2|20|TRBV3-1/TRBV3-2|TRBJ2-1
TGTGCCAGCAGCCAAGAAATGGGACTAGCGCCTCTTAGCTCCTACAATGAGCAGTTCTTC
CASSQEMGLAPLSSYNEQFF
>NA|NA|13|TRBV18|TRBJ1-2
TGTGCCAGCTCGCAGCGGGGGGAGTTTGGCTACACCTTC
CASSQRGEFGYTF
>once|TRBD2|15|TRBV6-5|TRBJ2-1
TGTGCCAGCAGTTCTAGCGGGAGTTCCTACAATGAGCAGTTCTTC
CASSSSGSSYNEQFF
>NA|NA|16|TRBV5-6|TRBJ2-7
TGTGCCAGCAGCGCGACAGCCTTCCTCCCCCCCTACGAGCAGTACTTC
CASSATAFLPPYEQYF
>few|NA|16|TRBV10-3|TRBJ2-1
TGTGCCATCAGTCAGTCGAGACTTCCCACTGGAAATGAGCAGTTCTTC
CAISQSRLPTGNEQFF
>NA|TRBD2|13|TRBV30|TRBJ2-7
TGTGCCTGGACGGGGGGTTCCTCCTACGAGCAGTACTTC
CAWTGGSSYEQYF
>NA|TRBD1|16|TRBV6-2/TRBV6-3|TRBJ1-5
TGTGCCAGCAGTTACAACAACAGGGGGCTCGGTCAGCCCCAGCATTTT
CASSYNNRGLGQPQHF
>NA|TRBD2|14|TRBV2|TRBJ2-1
TGTGCCAGCAGACAACTAGCGGGAGTGGGTGAGCAGTTCTTC
CASRQLAGVGEQFF
>NA|TRBD1|15|TRBV19|TRBJ1-4
TGTGCCAGTAACCCGCCGACAGGGGGAGGTGAAAAACTGTTTTTT
CASNPPTGGGEKLFF
>NA|NA|15|TRBV29-1|TRBJ1-4
TGCAGCGTTGTAGGGTCGGGGGCAACTAATGAAAAACTGTTTTTT
CSVVGSGATNEKLFF
>NA|TRBD1|19|TRBV7-9|TRBJ2-7
TGTGCCAGCAGCTTACGGGGTGGGACAGGGGGCGCTGAGGGCTACGAGCAGTACTTC
CASSLRGGTGGAEGYEQYF
>once|NA|14|TRBV27|TRBJ2-7
TGTGCCAGCAGTTTCAGAGGAGTCTCCTACGAGCAGTACTTC
CASSFRGVSYEQYF
>NA|NA|15|TRBV24-1|TRBJ2-1
TGTGCCACCAGTGATTTTAGCGTATCGGAGAATGAGCAGTTCTTC
CATSDFSVSENEQFF
>NA|NA|14|TRBV27|TRBJ1-1
TGTGCCAGCAGTTTATGGGGGGAGGGCACTGAAGCTTTCTTT
CASSLWGEGTEAFF
>once|TRBD2|17|TRBV4-2|TRBJ2-4
TGTGCCAGCAGCCCCTTGTCGGGGAGGGCCGTTCAAAACATTCAGTACTTC
CASSPLSGRAVQNIQYF
>once|NA|16|TRBV7-8|TRBJ1-3
TGTGCCAGCAGCTTTGTCGGGAACAGGGATGGAAACACCATATATTTT
CASSFVGNRDGNTIYF
>few|NA|15|TRBV7-9|TRBJ2-1
TGTGCCAGCAGCTTAGGGGGAGATGGTAGGTATGAGCAGTTCTTC
CASSLGGDGRYEQFF
>once|NA|15|TRBV18|TRBJ1-1
TGTGCCAGCTCACCACTGACAGTTCTGAACACTGAAGCTTTCTTT
CASSPLTVLNTEAFF
>few|TRBD1|17|TRBV4-1|TRBJ1-5
TGCGCCAGCAGCCAAGACTGGACAGGATCTATCAATCAGCCCCAGCATTTT
CASSQDWTGSINQPQHF
>NA|NA|16|TRBV18|TRBJ2-1
TGTGCCAGCTCACCATTTCAGGGGGGATCTAAGAATGAGCAGTTCTTC
CASSPFQGGSKNEQFF
>NA|NA|11|TRBV7-9|TRBJ1-3
TGTGCCAGCAGCTTAGCTGCCGGCATATATTTT
CASSLAAGIYF
>NA|NA|16|TRBV28|TRBJ2-3
TGTGCCAGCAGTTTTTATCGCGGGCCCTCAGGAGATACGCAGTATTTT
CASSFYRGPSGDTQYF
>NA|NA|16|TRBV10-3|TRBJ2-1
TGTGCCATCAGTGATAGAAAACAGGGCCCCTACAATGAGCAGTTCTTC
CAISDRKQGPYNEQFF
>NA|NA|15|TRBV5-1|TRBJ2-7
TGCGCCAGCAGCTTGGGGCTAGCAGACTTCTACGAGCAGTACTTC
CASSLGLADFYEQYF
>NA|TRBD1|16|TRBV3-1/TRBV3-2|TRBJ1-6
TGTGCCAGCAGCCAATTGACAGGGGTTATGGGATCACCCCTCCACTTT
CASSQLTGVMGSPLHF
>NA|TRBD1|15|TRBV28|TRBJ1-5
TGTGCCAGCGGACGCTACAGGGGAGCGATTCAGCCCCAGCATTTT
CASGRYRGAIQPQHF
>few|TRBD1|22|TRBV4-3|TRBJ1-4
TGCGCCAGCAGCCAAGAGACTACAGGGGGAGGAGGCCTCGGCTTCGGAGATGAAAAACTGTTTTTT
CASSQETTGGGGLGFGDEKLFF
>NA|NA|14|TRBV3-1/TRBV3-2|TRBJ2-3
TGTGCCAGCAGCCAATCAGGGCGCACAGATACGCAGTATTTT
CASSQSGRTDTQYF
>NA|NA|18|TRBV14|TRBJ2-7
TGTGCCAGCAGACCCACCTACGCCGGGACTCAAAGCTCCTACGAGCAGTACTTC
CASRPTYAGTQSSYEQYF
>NA|TRBD2|16|TRBV10-1|TRBJ2-7
TGCGCCAGCAGTGTCAGGCCTAGCGGGTACACTTCCGAGCAGTACTTC
CASSVRPSGYTSEQYF
>NA|NA|16|TRBV27|TRBJ2-2
TGTGCCAGCAGTTTACATGCAGGGGCGAACACCGGGGAGCTGTTTTTT
CASSLHAGANTGELFF
>once|TRBD2|14|TRBV5-1|TRBJ2-7
TGCGCCAGCAGCTTGGCCGGGGGAGGGCCCGAGCAGTACTTC
CASSLAGGGPEQYF
>NA|NA|16|TRBV24-1|TRBJ2-1
TGTGCCACCAGTGATTTGCAGGGAGGGGGCTACAATGAGCAGTTCTTC
CATSDLQGGGYNEQFF
>few|TRBD1|14|TRBV3-1/TRBV3-2|TRBJ1-4
TGTGCCAGCAGCCCTGGGACAGGGGGTGAAAAACTGTTTTTT
CASSPGTGGEKLFF
>once|TRBD2|15|TRBV9|TRBJ2-7
TGTGCCAGCAGCGTAGCTCCCGGGACTAGCGACGAGCAGTACTTC
CASSVAPGTSDEQYF
>NA|TRBD1|14|TRBV7-3|TRBJ2-3
TGTGCCAGCTCGAGGGGGCGTTCCACAGATACGCAGTATTTT
CASSRGRSTDTQYF
>NA|NA|13|TRBV19|TRBJ1-5
TGTGCCAGTAGTATATACAGAAATCAGCCCCAGCATTTT
CASSIYRNQPQHF
>NA|TRBD1|15|TRBV5-4|TRBJ1-1
TGTGCCAGCAGGGCCGGACAGGGGGCGGAGACTGAAGCTTTCTTT
CASRAGQGAETEAFF